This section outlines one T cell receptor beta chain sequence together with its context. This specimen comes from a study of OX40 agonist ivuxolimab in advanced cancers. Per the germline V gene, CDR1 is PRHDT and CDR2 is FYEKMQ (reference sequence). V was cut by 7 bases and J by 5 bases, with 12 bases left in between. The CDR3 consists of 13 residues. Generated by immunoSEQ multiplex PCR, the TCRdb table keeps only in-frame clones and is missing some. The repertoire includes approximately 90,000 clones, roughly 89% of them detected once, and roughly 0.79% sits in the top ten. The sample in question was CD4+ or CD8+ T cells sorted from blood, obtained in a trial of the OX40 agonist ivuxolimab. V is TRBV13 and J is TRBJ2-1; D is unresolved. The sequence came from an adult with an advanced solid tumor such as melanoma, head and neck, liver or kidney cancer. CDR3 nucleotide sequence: TGTGCCAGCAAAAAGGTGGGCAACAATGAGCAGTTCTTC. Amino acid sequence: CASKKVGNNEQFF.